Listed below are T cell receptor beta chains from one sample, sequenced in a study of cytomegalovirus exposure and HLA in healthy donors. Method: immunoSEQ multiplex PCR; TCRdb's copy keeps in-frame clones and lacks some. The profile shows 75,000 to 100,000 clones, over 70% of them singletons. Sample: PBMCs. Receptor source: a man aged 18 to 35 in good health and CMV-seropositive. Both conserved end residues are part of each CDR3. Each record gives: J gene, V gene, clone size, D gene, CDR3 protein, CDR3 DNA. The D gene is left open where the match is weak. Size is stated for part of the rows, as once, few or many counts, or as a class when the clone is expanded.

J gene: TRBJ1-5; V gene: TRBV19; clone size: .; D gene: .; CDR3 protein: CASSMGLTGNQPQHF; CDR3 DNA: TGTGCCAGTAGTATGGGGTTGACAGGCAATCAGCCCCAGCATTTT
J gene: TRBJ1-1; V gene: TRBV18; clone size: .; D gene: .; CDR3 protein: CASSKESSSAFF; CDR3 DNA: TGTGCCAGCTCAAAGGAGTCCTCCTCGGCTTTCTTT
J gene: TRBJ1-5; V gene: TRBV18; clone size: .; D gene: TRBD1; CDR3 protein: CASSDRGVNQPQHF; CDR3 DNA: TGTGCCAGCTCGGACAGGGGGGTCAATCAGCCCCAGCATTTT
J gene: TRBJ1-4; V gene: TRBV7-2; clone size: few; D gene: .; CDR3 protein: CASSLMYTLQLMKNCFF; CDR3 DNA: .
J gene: TRBJ1-5; V gene: TRBV7-8; clone size: .; D gene: .; CDR3 protein: CASSLDGHLRNQPQHF; CDR3 DNA: TGTGCCAGCAGCTTAGACGGACATCTCCGCAATCAGCCCCAGCATTTT
J gene: TRBJ2-7; V gene: TRBV27; clone size: .; D gene: .; CDR3 protein: CASSFTGNNEQYF; CDR3 DNA: TGTGCCAGCAGTTTCACAGGGAATAACGAGCAGTACTTC
J gene: TRBJ1-6; V gene: TRBV2; clone size: .; D gene: .; CDR3 protein: CASSGGRGGGSPLHF; CDR3 DNA: TGTGCCAGCAGTGGGGGTCGGGGAGGGGGTTCACCCCTCCACTTT
J gene: TRBJ1-6; V gene: TRBV6-1; clone size: .; D gene: .; CDR3 protein: CASSGLTGNNSPLHF; CDR3 DNA: TGTGCCAGCAGTGGCCTTACAGGGAATAATTCACCCCTCCACTTT
J gene: TRBJ2-7; V gene: TRBV28; clone size: once; D gene: TRBD1; CDR3 protein: CATQNPNWGTGTYEQYF; CDR3 DNA: TGTGCCACCCAGAACCCCAACTGGGGGACAGGGACATACGAGCAGTACTTC
J gene: TRBJ2-1; V gene: TRBV5-1; clone size: few; D gene: .; CDR3 protein: CASSLGSYNEQFF; CDR3 DNA: TGCGCCAGCAGCTTGGGTAGCTACAATGAGCAGTTCTTC
J gene: TRBJ1-1; V gene: TRBV18; clone size: once; D gene: .; CDR3 protein: CASSPPLIETEAFF; CDR3 DNA: TGTGCCAGCTCACCACCTTTAATTGAGACTGAAGCTTTCTTT
J gene: TRBJ1-6; V gene: TRBV5-4; clone size: .; D gene: .; CDR3 protein: CASSKYTTGYYNSPLHF; CDR3 DNA: TGTGCCAGCAGCAAATACACCACAGGGTACTATAATTCACCCCTCCACTTT
J gene: TRBJ1-1; V gene: TRBV6-1; clone size: .; D gene: TRBD1; CDR3 protein: CASSRDRGPDTEAFF; CDR3 DNA: TGTGCCAGCAGCCGGGACAGGGGGCCAGACACTGAAGCTTTCTTT
J gene: TRBJ1-2; V gene: TRBV6-1; clone size: .; D gene: .; CDR3 protein: CASSKLIYGYTF; CDR3 DNA: TGTGCCAGCAGTAAGCTTATCTATGGCTACACCTTC
J gene: TRBJ2-5; V gene: TRBV2; clone size: .; D gene: TRBD2; CDR3 protein: CASSASGGGLWTQYF; CDR3 DNA: TGTGCCAGCAGTGCATCTGGGGGGGGGTTATGGACCCAGTACTTC
J gene: TRBJ1-6; V gene: TRBV30; clone size: .; D gene: .; CDR3 protein: CAWSPPRGWDSPLHF; CDR3 DNA: TGTGCCTGGAGTCCGCCAAGGGGTTGGGATTCACCCCTCCACTTT
J gene: TRBJ2-7; V gene: TRBV4-1; clone size: .; D gene: .; CDR3 protein: CASSQEALGEFYEQYF; CDR3 DNA: TGCGCCAGCAGCCAAGAGGCCCTCGGAGAGTTCTACGAGCAGTACTTC
J gene: TRBJ1-4; V gene: TRBV14; clone size: once; D gene: .; CDR3 protein: CASSRRLGANEKLFF; CDR3 DNA: TGTGCCAGCAGCCGCCGCCTAGGGGCTAATGAAAAACTGTTTTTT
J gene: TRBJ1-4; V gene: TRBV4-1; clone size: .; D gene: .; CDR3 protein: CASSQAVQEKLFF; CDR3 DNA: TGCGCCAGCAGCCAAGCCGTACAGGAAAAACTGTTTTTT
J gene: TRBJ1-5; V gene: TRBV30; clone size: .; D gene: .; CDR3 protein: CAWSSGSSNQPQHF; CDR3 DNA: TGTGCCTGGAGTTCTGGTAGTAGCAATCAGCCCCAGCATTTT
J gene: TRBJ2-2; V gene: TRBV6-1; clone size: .; D gene: .; CDR3 protein: CASSEPLGQDTGELFF; CDR3 DNA: TGTGCCAGCAGTGAACCGTTGGGACAAGACACCGGGGAGCTGTTTTTT
J gene: TRBJ1-1; V gene: TRBV5-5; clone size: .; D gene: .; CDR3 protein: CASSLVSFRGAEAFF; CDR3 DNA: TGTGCCAGCAGCTTGGTTTCCTTTCGGGGGGCTGAAGCTTTCTTT
J gene: TRBJ1-2; V gene: TRBV4-1; clone size: few; D gene: TRBD1; CDR3 protein: CASSQDLQGIANYGYTF; CDR3 DNA: TGCGCCAGCAGCCAAGATCTACAGGGGATAGCTAACTATGGCTACACCTTC
J gene: TRBJ1-1; V gene: TRBV6-5; clone size: .; D gene: .; CDR3 protein: CASRGGGGTEAFF; CDR3 DNA: TGTGCCAGCAGGGGCGGCGGGGGGACTGAAGCTTTCTTT
J gene: TRBJ2-7; V gene: TRBV30; clone size: .; D gene: .; CDR3 protein: CAWSRGGGETSVQYF; CDR3 DNA: TGTGCCTGGAGTCGCGGAGGAGGGGAGACCTCTGTGCAGTACTTC
J gene: TRBJ2-3; V gene: TRBV6-1; clone size: few; D gene: .; CDR3 protein: CASSEAVVGWEDTQYF; CDR3 DNA: TGTGCCAGCAGTGAAGCGGTAGTGGGGTGGGAGGATACGCAGTATTTT
J gene: TRBJ2-3; V gene: TRBV12-5; clone size: .; D gene: TRBD1; CDR3 protein: CASGLTTGTGTYTQYF; CDR3 DNA: TGTGCTAGTGGTTTGACCACCGGGACAGGGACGTATACGCAGTATTTT
J gene: TRBJ1-2; V gene: TRBV21-1; clone size: .; D gene: .; CDR3 protein: CASSKGGRANNYGYTF; CDR3 DNA: TGTGCCAGCAGCAAAGGAGGCAGGGCCAATAACTATGGCTACACCTTC
J gene: TRBJ2-7; V gene: TRBV7-8; clone size: .; D gene: TRBD1; CDR3 protein: CASSVDRDRVLYEQYF; CDR3 DNA: TGTGCCAGCAGCGTTGACCGGGACAGGGTACTTTACGAGCAGTACTTC
J gene: TRBJ2-7; V gene: TRBV28; clone size: .; D gene: .; CDR3 protein: CASSPIILGTSEQYF; CDR3 DNA: TGTGCCAGCAGCCCAATAATTCTGGGGACTTCCGAGCAGTACTTC
J gene: TRBJ1-1; V gene: TRBV9; clone size: few; D gene: .; CDR3 protein: CASSVGAGPGLNTEAFF; CDR3 DNA: TGTGCCAGCAGCGTAGGGGCGGGGCCAGGATTGAACACTGAAGCTTTCTTT
J gene: TRBJ2-2; V gene: TRBV12-5; clone size: .; D gene: TRBD1; CDR3 protein: CASGLTRDRGIYGELFF; CDR3 DNA: TGTGCTAGTGGTTTGACGCGGGACAGGGGGATTTACGGGGAGCTGTTTTTT
J gene: TRBJ2-1; V gene: TRBV27; clone size: .; D gene: .; CDR3 protein: CASSLSGGEGNEQFF; CDR3 DNA: TGTGCCAGCAGTTTATCAGGGGGAGAGGGGAATGAGCAGTTCTTC
J gene: TRBJ1-6; V gene: TRBV10-3; clone size: .; D gene: .; CDR3 protein: CAISRDLTSPLHF; CDR3 DNA: TGTGCCATCAGTCGGGACTTAACTTCACCCCTCCACTTT
J gene: TRBJ2-1; V gene: TRBV11-2; clone size: few; D gene: .; CDR3 protein: CASTYFLSTNEQFF; CDR3 DNA: TGTGCCAGCACCTATTTCCTCTCAACGAATGAGCAGTTCTTC
J gene: TRBJ2-7; V gene: TRBV5-4; clone size: .; D gene: TRBD2; CDR3 protein: CASSFGGTSYEQYF; CDR3 DNA: TGTGCCAGCAGCTTCGGGGGGACCTCCTACGAGCAGTACTTC
J gene: TRBJ1-1; V gene: TRBV2; clone size: .; D gene: .; CDR3 protein: CASSLDRNTEAFF; CDR3 DNA: TGTGCCAGCAGCTTAGACAGGAACACTGAAGCTTTCTTT
J gene: TRBJ1-5; V gene: TRBV19; clone size: once; D gene: TRBD1; CDR3 protein: CASSVTGDRGNQPQHF; CDR3 DNA: TGTGCCAGTAGTGTTACAGGGGATCGGGGCAATCAGCCCCAGCATTTT
J gene: TRBJ2-2; V gene: TRBV5-6; clone size: .; D gene: .; CDR3 protein: CASSLVTGQGGELFF; CDR3 DNA: TGTGCCAGCAGCTTGGTTACCGGGCAGGGCGGGGAGCTGTTTTTT
J gene: TRBJ2-5; V gene: TRBV5-1; clone size: .; D gene: .; CDR3 protein: CASSAQQGHQETQYF; CDR3 DNA: TGCGCCAGCAGCGCCCAACAGGGACACCAAGAGACCCAGTACTTC
J gene: TRBJ2-7; V gene: TRBV7-2; clone size: .; D gene: TRBD2; CDR3 protein: CASSLIASGGALSYEQYF; CDR3 DNA: TGTGCCAGCAGCTTAATCGCTAGCGGGGGGGCTCTATCCTACGAGCAGTACTTC